The source of this T cell receptor beta chain is a study of T cells in Graves' hyperthyroidism and ophthalmopathy. Study results and limitations: Most thyroid clonotypes that were expanded above 0.001 also turned up in blood. From stable hyperthyroidism, ophthalmopathy was separated by a 13 V-J model.

This clonotype was seen repeatedly, ten times or more. Its antigen is undetermined. Calling Graves' hyperthyroidism stable meant ophthalmopathy did not progress within 18 months. RNA transcripts yielded amplified TCR beta CDR3 regions. The HTBI primer set served for first-round RT-PCR of the TCR CDR3. TCRdb fed the multiplex PCR reads into MiXCR, producing one record per CDR3 protein. The data contain roughly 300,000 distinct CDR3 sequences, around 20% of them singletons. The TCR comes from a woman aged 50 to 60 with Graves' hyperthyroidism. Sequences were obtained from blood.

The CDR3 DNA reads TGCGCCAGCAGAGCTAGCGGGGGCAGACCTAGCACAGATACGCAGTATTTT. Protein product: CASRASGGRPSTDTQYF. This rearrangement joins TRBV5-1 to TRBJ2-3; 10 bases map to TRBD2. CDR1 and CDR2 from the germline V gene are SGHRS and YFSETQ. V dropped 5 bases and J dropped 0; count of bases not matched to a gene: 9. This CDR3 contains 17 residues.